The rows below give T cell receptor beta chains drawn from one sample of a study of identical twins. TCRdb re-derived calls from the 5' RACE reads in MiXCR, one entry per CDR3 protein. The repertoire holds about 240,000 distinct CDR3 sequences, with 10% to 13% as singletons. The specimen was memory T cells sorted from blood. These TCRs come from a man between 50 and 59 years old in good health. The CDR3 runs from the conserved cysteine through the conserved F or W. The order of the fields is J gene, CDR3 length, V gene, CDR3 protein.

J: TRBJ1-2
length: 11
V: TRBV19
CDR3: CATPTRDGYTF

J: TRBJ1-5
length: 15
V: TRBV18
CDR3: CASSRTGANGQPQHF

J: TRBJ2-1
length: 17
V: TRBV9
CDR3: CASSPRPSPSSYNEQFF

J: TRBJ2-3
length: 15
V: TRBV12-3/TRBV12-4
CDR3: CASRPHRGLTDTQYF

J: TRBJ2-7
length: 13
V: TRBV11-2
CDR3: CASSLDMIYEQYF

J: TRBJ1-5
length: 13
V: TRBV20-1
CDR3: CSARRGDYQPQHF

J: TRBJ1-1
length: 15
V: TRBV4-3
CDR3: CASSLSGLTNTEAFF

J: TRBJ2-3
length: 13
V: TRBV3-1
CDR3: CASSTTSTDTQYF

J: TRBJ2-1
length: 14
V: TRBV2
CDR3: CASRTGTGSNEQFF

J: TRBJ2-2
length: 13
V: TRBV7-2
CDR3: CASSPRGVGELFF

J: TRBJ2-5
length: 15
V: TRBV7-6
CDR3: CASSPGLLSQETQYF

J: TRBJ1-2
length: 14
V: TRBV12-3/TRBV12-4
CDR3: CASSLGSINYGYTF

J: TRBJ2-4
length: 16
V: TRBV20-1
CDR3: CSAALTGHLAKNIQYF

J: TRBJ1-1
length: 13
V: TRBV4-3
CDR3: CASSHTRNTEAFF

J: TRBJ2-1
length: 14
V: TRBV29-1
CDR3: CSGQDPGRYNEQFF

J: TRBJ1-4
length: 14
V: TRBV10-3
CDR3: CAISTRATNEKLFF

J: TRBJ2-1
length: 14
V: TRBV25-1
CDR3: CASSESLEPMKQFF

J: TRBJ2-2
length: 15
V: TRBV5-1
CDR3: CASSFGGSNTGELFF

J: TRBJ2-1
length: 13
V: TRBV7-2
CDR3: CASRWTGMDEQFF

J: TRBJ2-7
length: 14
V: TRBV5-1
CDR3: CASSTGTSRYEQYF

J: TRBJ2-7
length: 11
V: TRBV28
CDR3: CASSLSQEQYF

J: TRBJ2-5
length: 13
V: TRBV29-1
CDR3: CSVEWRGVETQYF

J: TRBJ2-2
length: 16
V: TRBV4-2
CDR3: CASSRSGGTNTGELFF

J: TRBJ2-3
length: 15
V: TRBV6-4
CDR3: CASSRETPSTDTQYF

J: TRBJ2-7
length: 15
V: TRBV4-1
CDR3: CASSRSDAGGYEQYF

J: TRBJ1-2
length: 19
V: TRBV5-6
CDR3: CASSFRIRLVGKTNYGYTF

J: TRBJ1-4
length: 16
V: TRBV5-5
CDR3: CASSPLGSATNEKLFF